This T cell receptor (beta chain) stems from a study of identical twins. This clonotype occurred many times. Its matching antigen is unknown. V shed 0 bases and J shed 3 bases, with 7 bases lying between them. The CDR3 covers 14 residues. The V gene's germline CDR1 is SGDLS and CDR2 YYNGEE. Study findings and constraints: Fewer insertions were carried by abundant cord blood beta clonotypes, but none was seen in memory repertoires. Some out-of-frame alpha sequences were shared by twins, and these showed excess low generation probability.

TCRdb passed the 5' RACE reads through MiXCR, listing each CDR3 protein once. Altogether around 1.7 million distinct CDR3 sequences are present, about 32% being singletons, with the ten largest covering approximately 0.25%. The gene calls are TRBV9 and TRBJ1-5; the D gene is possibly TRBD1 (6 bases). Specimen: cord blood. The receptor was derived from a newborn girl in good health. Here the CDR3 DNA reads TGTGCCAGCAGCGTAGGGGGGCTCAATCAGCCCCAGCATTTT. Translation gives CASSVGGLNQPQHF.